The 10 T cell receptor beta chains presented below share a single source sample, sequenced in a study of blood T cell repertoires in COVID-19. Profiling relied on immunoSEQ multiplex PCR, and the TCRdb table lists in-frame clones only, not all of them. The sample records 350,000 or so clones, approximately 86% being singletons. The sequencing sample was made of PBMCs or T cells enriched from blood (not recorded which). The origin of the receptors is a woman aged 40 to 50 with acute COVID-19.

The chain uses TRBV10-3 and TRBJ1-2; maybe TRBD1 (5 bases). Trimming left V 7 bases short and J 8 bases short, with 20 bases between. The CDR3 contains 14 residues. CDR1 and CDR2 from the germline V gene are ENHRY and SYGVKD. CDR3 protein: CAITEQTASGGYTF. The CDR3 nucleotides read TGTGCCATCACCGAACAGACAGCCTCAGGGGGCTACACCTTC.

The J gene is TRBJ2-1, the V gene TRBV7-8, with a possible D match to TRBD1 (5 bases). V lost 5 bases and J lost 12, with 11 bases in between. The CDR3 runs 11 residues. Germline lookup yields CDR1 SGHVS and CDR2 FQNEAQ. CDR3 sequence reads: CASSRAQGQFF. As DNA, the CDR3 is TGTGCCAGCAGCCGCGCCCAGGGGCAGTTCTTC.

The V gene is TRBV3-1 (or the pseudogene TRBV3-2), the J gene TRBJ1-2, with 7 bases aligning to TRBD1. The CDR3 totals 14 residues. Germline CDR1 is LGHDT and CDR2 is YNNKEL (reference sequence). Trimming cost V 7 bases and J 3 bases; bases outside gene matches: 8. The CDR3 sequence: CASNRGGADYGYTF. Here the CDR3 DNA reads TGTGCCAGCAACAGAGGGGGCGCCGACTATGGCTACACCTTC.

CDR3 sequence (DNA): TGTGCCAGCAGTTTCGGGGGGCGCGACAATCAGCCCCAGCATTTT. It specifies CASSFGGRDNQPQHF. The chain couples TRBV6-2 or TRBV6-3 to TRBJ1-5; D is possibly TRBD1 (6 bases). From germline, CDR1 is MNHEY and CDR2 SVGEGT. Deletions cut 4 bases from V and 3 bases from J, with 13 bases between. The CDR3 is 15 residues long.

This clone has just one count. The chain carries TRBV7-2 and TRBJ2-7, with a tentative D call TRBD1 (6 bases). Germline V lookup: CDR1 SGHTA, CDR2 FQGNSA. The CDR3 is made up of 14 amino acids. With 5 bases removed from V and 4 bases from J, the gap between germline ends came to 15 bases. This CDR3 is CASSLSGALYEQYF. The CDR3 coding sequence is TGTGCCAGCAGCCTGTCAGGGGCTTTGTACGAGCAGTACTTC. Supplemented by reference TRBV7-2 and TRBJ2-7, the full variable domain reads GAGVSQSPSNKVTEKGKDVELRCDPISGHTALYWYRQSLGQGLEFLIYFQGNSAPDKSGLPSDRFSAERTGGSVSTLTIQRTQQEDSAVYLCASSLSGALYEQYFGPGTRLTVT.

The gene calls are TRBV7-2 and TRBJ2-2, with TRBD2 matching over 10 bases. The CDR3 sequence is 17 residues long. V lost 6 bases to trimming and J lost 5 bases; unmatched junction nucleotides: 12. CDR1 is SGHTA, CDR2 FQGNSA, per germline. The CDR3 here is CASRKIAGGPLTGELFF. The DNA for the CDR3 is TGTGCCAGCAGGAAAATAGCGGGAGGACCACTAACCGGGGAGCTGTTTTTT.

The chain joins TRBV7-2 to TRBJ2-3, with D possibly TRBD2 on 6 matching bases. CDR3 size: 14 residues. Trimming took 5 bases from V and 4 from J, leaving 13 bases between them. The germline gives CDR1 SGHTA, CDR2 FQGNSA. CDR3 sequence reads: CASSRGGKADTQYF. Written as DNA, the CDR3 is TGTGCCAGCAGCCGTGGGGGGAAAGCAGATACGCAGTATTTT.

V gene TRBV5-4 combines with J gene TRBJ2-5; 9 bases are shared with TRBD2. V was clipped by 4 bases and J by 2 bases; unmatched bases: 9. Germline V gene lookup returns CDR1 SGHNT and CDR2 YYREEE (reference sequence). This CDR3 comprises 16 residues. In DNA form, the CDR3 reads TGTGCCAGCAGCCCGGGGACTAGCACTAATCAAGAGACCCAGTACTTC. Translating it yields CASSPGTSTNQETQYF.

The rearrangement uses TRBV2 and TRBJ1-4, with TRBD1 matching over 12 bases. The CDR3 sequence is 16 residues long. V was clipped by 4 bases and J by 5 bases; unmatched bases: 5. The germline V gene has CDR1 SNHLY and CDR2 FYNNEI. The CDR3 DNA reads TGTGCCAGCAGTGGGGACAGGGGGCAAGGAAATGAAAAACTGTTTTTT. It yields the protein CASSGDRGQGNEKLFF.

This sequence joins TRBV21-1 and TRBJ2-7; the D call of TRBD1 is as the table states it, not checked on the DNA. TRBV21-1 is labeled a pseudogene. The CDR3 has 11 amino acids. Here the CDR3 DNA reads TGTGCCAGCAGCCAGATTTTCGAGCAGTACTTC. Amino acids: CASSQIFEQYF.